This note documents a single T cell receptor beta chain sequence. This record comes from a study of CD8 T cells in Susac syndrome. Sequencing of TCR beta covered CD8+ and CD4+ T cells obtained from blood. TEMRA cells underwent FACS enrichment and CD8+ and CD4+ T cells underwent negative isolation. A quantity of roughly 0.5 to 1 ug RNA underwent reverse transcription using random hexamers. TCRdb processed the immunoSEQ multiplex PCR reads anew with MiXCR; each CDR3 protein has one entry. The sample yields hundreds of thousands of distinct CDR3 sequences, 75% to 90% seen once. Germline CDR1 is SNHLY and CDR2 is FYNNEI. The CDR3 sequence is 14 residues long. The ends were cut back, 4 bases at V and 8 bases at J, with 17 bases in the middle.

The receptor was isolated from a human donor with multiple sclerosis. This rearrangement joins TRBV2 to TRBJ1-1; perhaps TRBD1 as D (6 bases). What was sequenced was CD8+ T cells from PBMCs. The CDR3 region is CASSVAGATTEAFF. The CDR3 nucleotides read TGTGCCAGCAGTGTTGCAGGGGCGACGACCGAAGCTTTCTTT.